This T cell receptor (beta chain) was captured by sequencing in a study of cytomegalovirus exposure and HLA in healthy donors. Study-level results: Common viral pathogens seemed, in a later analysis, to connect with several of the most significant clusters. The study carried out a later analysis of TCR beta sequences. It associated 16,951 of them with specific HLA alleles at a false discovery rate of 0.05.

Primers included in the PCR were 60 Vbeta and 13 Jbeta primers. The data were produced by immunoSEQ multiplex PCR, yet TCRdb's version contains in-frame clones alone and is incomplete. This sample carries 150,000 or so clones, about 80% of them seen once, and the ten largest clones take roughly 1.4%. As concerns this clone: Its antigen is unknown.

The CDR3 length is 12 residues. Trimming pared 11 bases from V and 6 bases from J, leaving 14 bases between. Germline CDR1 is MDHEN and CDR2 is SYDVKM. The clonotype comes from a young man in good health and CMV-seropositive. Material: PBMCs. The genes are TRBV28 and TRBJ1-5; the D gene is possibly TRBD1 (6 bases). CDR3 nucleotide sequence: TGTGCCGGTGGGGGGGCGGTTCAGCCCCAGCATTTT. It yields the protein CAGGGAVQPQHF.